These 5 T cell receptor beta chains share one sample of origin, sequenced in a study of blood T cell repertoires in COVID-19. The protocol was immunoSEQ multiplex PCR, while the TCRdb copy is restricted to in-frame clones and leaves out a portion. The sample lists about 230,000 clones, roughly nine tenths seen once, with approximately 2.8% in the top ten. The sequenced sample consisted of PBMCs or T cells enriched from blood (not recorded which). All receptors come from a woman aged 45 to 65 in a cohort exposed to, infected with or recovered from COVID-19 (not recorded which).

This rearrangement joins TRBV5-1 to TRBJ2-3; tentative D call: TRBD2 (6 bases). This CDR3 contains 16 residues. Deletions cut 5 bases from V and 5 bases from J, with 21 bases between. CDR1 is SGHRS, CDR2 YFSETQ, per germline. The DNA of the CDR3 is TGCGCCAGCAGACACCATAGCGGAAACCGGGGAGATACGCAGTATTTT. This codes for CASRHHSGNRGDTQYF.

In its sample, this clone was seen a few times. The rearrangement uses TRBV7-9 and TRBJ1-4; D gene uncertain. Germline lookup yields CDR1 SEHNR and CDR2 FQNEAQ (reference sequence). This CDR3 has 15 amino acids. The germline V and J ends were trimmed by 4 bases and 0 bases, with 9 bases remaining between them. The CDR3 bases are TGTGCCAGCAGCTCGCCCAGGACAACTAATGAAAAACTGTTTTTT. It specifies CASSSPRTTNEKLFF. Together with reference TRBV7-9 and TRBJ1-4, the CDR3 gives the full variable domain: DTGVSQNPRHKITKRGQNVTFRCDPISEHNRLYWYRQTLGQGPEFLTYFQNEAQLEKSRLLSDRFSAERPKGSFSTLEIQRTEQGDSAMYLCASSSPRTTNEKLFFGSGTQLSVL.

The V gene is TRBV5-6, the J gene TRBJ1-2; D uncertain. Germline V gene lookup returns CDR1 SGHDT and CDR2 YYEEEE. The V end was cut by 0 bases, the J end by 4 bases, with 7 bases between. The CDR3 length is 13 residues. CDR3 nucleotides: TGTGCCAGCAGCTTGGCTGCAGTCTATGGCTACACCTTC. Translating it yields CASSLAAVYGYTF. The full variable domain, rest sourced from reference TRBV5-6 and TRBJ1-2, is DAGVTQSPTHLIKTRGQQVTLRCSPKSGHDTVSWYQQALGQGPQFIFQYYEEEERQRGNFPDRFSGHQFPNYSSELNVNALLLGDSALYLCASSLAAVYGYTFGSGTRLTVV.

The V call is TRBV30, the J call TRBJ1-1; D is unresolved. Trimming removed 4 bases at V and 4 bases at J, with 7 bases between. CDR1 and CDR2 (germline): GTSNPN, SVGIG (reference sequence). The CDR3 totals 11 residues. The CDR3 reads CAWKKPTEAFF. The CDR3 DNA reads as TGTGCCTGGAAGAAGCCCACTGAAGCTTTCTTT.

CDR3 residues: CSGGTGAGNTIYF. CDR3 nucleotides: TGCAGCGGAGGGACAGGGGCTGGAAACACCATATATTTT. V is TRBV29-1 and J is TRBJ1-3; 10 bases line up with TRBD1. V lost 7 bases and J lost 2; bases outside the gene matches: 2. Germline CDR1 and CDR2: SQVTM and ANQGSEA. The CDR3 is made up of 13 amino acids.